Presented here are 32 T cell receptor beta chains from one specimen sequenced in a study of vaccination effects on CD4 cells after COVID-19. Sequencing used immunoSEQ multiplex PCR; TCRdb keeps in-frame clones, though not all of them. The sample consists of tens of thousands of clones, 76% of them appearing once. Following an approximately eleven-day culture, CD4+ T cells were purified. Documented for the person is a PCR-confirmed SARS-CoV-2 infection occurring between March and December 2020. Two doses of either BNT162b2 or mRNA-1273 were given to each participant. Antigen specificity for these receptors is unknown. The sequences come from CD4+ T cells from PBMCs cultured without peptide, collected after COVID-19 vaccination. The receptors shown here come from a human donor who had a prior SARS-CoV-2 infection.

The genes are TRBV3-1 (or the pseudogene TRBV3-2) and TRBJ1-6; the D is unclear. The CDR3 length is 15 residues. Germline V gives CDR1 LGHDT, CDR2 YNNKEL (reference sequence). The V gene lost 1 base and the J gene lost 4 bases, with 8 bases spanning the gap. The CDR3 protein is CASSQAVTYNSPLHF. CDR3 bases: TGTGCCAGCAGCCAAGCCGTGACGTATAATTCACCCCTCCACTTT.

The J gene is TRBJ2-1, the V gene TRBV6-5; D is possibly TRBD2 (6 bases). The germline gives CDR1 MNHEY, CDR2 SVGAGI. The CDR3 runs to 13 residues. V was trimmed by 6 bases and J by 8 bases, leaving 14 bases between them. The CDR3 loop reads CASRKAAGHEQFF. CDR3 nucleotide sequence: TGTGCCAGCAGAAAAGCCGCGGGACATGAGCAGTTCTTC.

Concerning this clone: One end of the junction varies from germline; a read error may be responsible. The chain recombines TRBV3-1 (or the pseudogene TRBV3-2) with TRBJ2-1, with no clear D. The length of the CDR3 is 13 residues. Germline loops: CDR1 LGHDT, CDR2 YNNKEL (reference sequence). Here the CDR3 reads CASSQVGTPPSLF. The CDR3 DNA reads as TGTGCCAGCAGCCAAGTTGGAACCCCCCCTTCGCTCTTC.

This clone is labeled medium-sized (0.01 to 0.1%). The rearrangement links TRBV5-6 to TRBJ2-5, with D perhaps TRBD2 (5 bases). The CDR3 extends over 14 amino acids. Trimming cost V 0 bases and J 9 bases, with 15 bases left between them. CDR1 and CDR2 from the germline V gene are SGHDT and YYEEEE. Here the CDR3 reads CASSLVWASRPQYF. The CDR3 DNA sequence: TGTGCCAGCAGCTTGGTTTGGGCTAGCAGGCCCCAGTACTTC.

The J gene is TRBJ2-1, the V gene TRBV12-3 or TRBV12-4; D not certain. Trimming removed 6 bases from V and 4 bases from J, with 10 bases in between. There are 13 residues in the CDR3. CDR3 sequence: CASSPRLYNEQFF. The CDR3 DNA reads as TGTGCCAGCAGCCCCCGACTTTACAATGAGCAGTTCTTC.

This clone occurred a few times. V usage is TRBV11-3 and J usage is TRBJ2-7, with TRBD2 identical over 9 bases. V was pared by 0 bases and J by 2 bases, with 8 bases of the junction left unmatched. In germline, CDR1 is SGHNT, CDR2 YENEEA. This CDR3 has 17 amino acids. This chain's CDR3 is CASSLDLWREGPYEQYF. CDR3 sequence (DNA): TGTGCCAGCAGCTTAGATTTGTGGCGGGAGGGTCCCTACGAGCAGTACTTC.

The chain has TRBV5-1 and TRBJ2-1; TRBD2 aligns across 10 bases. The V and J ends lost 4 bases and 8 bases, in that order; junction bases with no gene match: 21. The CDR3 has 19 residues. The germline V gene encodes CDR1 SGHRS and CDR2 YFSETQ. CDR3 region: CASSPRWGLAGARSHEQFF. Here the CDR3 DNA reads TGCGCCAGCAGCCCAAGGTGGGGGCTAGCGGGAGCCCGAAGCCATGAGCAGTTCTTC.

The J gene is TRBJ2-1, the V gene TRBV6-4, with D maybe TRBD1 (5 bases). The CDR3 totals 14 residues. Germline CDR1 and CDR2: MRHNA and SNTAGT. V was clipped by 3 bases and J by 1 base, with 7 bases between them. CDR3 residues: CASSDQGSYNEQFF. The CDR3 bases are TGTGCCAGCAGTGATCAGGGATCCTACAATGAGCAGTTCTTC.

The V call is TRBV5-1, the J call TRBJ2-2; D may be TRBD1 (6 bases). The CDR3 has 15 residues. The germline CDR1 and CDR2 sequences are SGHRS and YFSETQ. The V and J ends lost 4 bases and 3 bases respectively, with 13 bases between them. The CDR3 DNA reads TGCGCCAGCAGCCACTGGACAGACTACACCGGGGAGCTGTTTTTT. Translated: CASSHWTDYTGELFF.

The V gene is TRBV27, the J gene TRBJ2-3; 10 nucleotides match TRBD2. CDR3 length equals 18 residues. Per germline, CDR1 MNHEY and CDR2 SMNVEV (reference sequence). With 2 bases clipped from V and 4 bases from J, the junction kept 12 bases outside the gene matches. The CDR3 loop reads CASSLALSGRAVADTQYF. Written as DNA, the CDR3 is TGTGCCAGCAGTTTAGCTCTCAGCGGGAGGGCCGTCGCAGATACGCAGTATTTT.

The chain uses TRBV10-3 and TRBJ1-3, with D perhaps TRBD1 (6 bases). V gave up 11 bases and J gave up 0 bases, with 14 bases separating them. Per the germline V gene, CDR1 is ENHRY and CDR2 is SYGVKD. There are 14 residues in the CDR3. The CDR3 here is CAAQGSSSGNTIYF. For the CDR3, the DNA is TGTGCCGCACAGGGCTCAAGCTCTGGAAACACCATATATTTT.

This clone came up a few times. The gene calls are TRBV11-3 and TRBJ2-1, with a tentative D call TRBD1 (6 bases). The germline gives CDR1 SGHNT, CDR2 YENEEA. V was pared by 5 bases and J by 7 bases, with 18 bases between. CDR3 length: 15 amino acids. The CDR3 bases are TGTGCCAGCAGCCCCGGGGAAACAGGGCGGAATGAGCAGTTCTTC. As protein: CASSPGETGRNEQFF.

The CDR3 DNA sequence: TGTGCCAGTAGTATGAGCCCCAGGGAAGTAGGGTTCGGCTATGGCTACACCTTC. Translation gives CASSMSPREVGFGYGYTF. The chain has TRBV19 and TRBJ1-2; a possible D gene is TRBD1 (5 bases). Germline CDR1 LNHDA, CDR2 SQIVND (reference sequence). CDR3 length equals 18 residues. Trimming stripped 3 bases from V and 4 bases from J, with 24 bases between.

The CDR3 nucleotides are TGTGCCAGCGGGAGTCGAGGGAGAGTCGAGCAGTACTTC. Its translation: CASGSRGRVEQYF. This sequence joins TRBV14 and TRBJ2-7; a weak D match, TRBD2 (5 bases). Per germline, CDR1 SGHDN and CDR2 FVKESK. Trimming cost V 8 bases and J 6 bases, with 17 bases left between them. The CDR3 has 13 residues.

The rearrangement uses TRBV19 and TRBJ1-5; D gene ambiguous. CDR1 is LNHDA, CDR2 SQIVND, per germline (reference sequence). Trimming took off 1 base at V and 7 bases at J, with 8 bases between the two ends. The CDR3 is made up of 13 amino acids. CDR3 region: CASSIGAIQPQHF. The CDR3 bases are TGTGCCAGTAGTATAGGGGCGATCCAGCCCCAGCATTTT.

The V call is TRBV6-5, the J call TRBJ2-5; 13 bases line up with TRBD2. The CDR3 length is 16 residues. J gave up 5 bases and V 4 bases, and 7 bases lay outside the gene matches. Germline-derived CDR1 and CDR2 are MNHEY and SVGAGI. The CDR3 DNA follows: TGTGCCAGCAGTTTCAATGGACTAGCGGGGGAGGAGACCCAGTACTTC. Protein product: CASSFNGLAGEETQYF.

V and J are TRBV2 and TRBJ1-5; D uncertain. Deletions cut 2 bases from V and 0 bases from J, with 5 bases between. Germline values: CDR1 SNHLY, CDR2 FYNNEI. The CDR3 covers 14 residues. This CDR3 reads CASSETGSNQPQHF. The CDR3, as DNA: TGTGCCAGCAGTGAAACCGGTAGCAATCAGCCCCAGCATTTT.

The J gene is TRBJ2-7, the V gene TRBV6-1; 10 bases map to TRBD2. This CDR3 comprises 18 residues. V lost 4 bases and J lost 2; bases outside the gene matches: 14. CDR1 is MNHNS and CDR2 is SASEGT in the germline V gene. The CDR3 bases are TGTGCCAGCAGTGTCCGACGGAGCGGGGGGGCCCCCCCCTACGAGCAGTACTTC. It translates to CASSVRRSGGAPPYEQYF.

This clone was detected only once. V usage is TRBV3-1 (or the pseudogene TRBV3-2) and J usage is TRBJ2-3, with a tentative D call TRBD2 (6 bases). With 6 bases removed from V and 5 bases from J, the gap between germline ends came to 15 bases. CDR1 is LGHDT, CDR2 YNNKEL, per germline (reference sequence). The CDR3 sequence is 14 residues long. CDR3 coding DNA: TGTGCCAGCAGACGCAGCGGGTGGGGAGATACGCAGTATTTT. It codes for CASRRSGWGDTQYF.

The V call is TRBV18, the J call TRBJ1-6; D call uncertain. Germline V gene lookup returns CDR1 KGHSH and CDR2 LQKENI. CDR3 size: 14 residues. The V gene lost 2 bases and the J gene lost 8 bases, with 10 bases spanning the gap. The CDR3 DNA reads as TGTGCCAGCTCACCATCCGGCATGGATTCACCCCTCCACTTT. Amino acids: CASSPSGMDSPLHF.

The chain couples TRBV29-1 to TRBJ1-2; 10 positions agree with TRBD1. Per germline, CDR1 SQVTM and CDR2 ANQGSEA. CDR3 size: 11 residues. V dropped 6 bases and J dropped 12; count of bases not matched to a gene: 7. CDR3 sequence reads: CSVGTGVKNTF. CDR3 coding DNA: TGCAGCGTGGGGACAGGGGTGAAGAACACCTTC.

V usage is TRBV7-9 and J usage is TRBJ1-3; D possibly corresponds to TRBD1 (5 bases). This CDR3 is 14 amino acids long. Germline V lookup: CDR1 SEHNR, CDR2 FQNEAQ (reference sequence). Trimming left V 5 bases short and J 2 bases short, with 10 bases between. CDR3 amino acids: CASSLRVAGNTIYF. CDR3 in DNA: TGTGCCAGCAGCCTCAGGGTCGCTGGAAACACCATATATTTT.

The CDR3 protein is CASSTLEVHTF. In DNA form, the CDR3 reads TGTGCCAGCAGCACCTTAGAAGTCCACACCTTC. The V and J genes are TRBV5-6 and TRBJ1-2; no firm D call. This CDR3 spans 11 amino acids. Trimming cost V 4 bases and J 12 bases, with 13 bases left between them. Germline assignment: CDR1 SGHDT and CDR2 YYEEEE.

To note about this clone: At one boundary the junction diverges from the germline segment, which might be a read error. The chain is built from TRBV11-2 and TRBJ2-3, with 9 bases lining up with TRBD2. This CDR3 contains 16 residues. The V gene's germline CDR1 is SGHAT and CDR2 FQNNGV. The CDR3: CASSHIRRGGTDTQYF. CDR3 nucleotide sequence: TGTGCCAGCAGCCACATCAGGCGGGGGGGCACCGATACGCAGTATTTT.

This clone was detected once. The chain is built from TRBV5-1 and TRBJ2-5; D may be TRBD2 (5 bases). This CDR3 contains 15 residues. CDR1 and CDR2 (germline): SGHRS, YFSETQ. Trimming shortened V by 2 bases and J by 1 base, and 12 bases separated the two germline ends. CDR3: CASSLRGSGQETQYF. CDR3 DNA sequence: TGCGCCAGCAGCTTACGGGGATCAGGCCAAGAGACCCAGTACTTC.

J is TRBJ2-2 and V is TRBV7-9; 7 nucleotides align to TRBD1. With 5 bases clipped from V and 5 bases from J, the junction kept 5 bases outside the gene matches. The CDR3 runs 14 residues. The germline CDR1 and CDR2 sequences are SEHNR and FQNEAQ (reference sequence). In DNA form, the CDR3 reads TGTGCCAGCAGCGTGACAGGGTGGACCGGGGAGCTGTTTTTT. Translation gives CASSVTGWTGELFF.

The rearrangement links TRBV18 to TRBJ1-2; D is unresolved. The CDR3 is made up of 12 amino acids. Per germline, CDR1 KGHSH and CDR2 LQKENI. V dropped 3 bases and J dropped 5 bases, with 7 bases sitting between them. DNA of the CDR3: TGTGCCAGCTCACCTGGTGTTTATGGCTACACCTTC. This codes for CASSPGVYGYTF.

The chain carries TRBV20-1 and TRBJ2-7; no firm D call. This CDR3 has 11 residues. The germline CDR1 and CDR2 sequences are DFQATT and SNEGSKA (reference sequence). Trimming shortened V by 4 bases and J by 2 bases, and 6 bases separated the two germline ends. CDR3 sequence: CSAMSTYEQYF. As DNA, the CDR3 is TGCAGTGCTATGTCGACCTACGAGCAGTACTTC.

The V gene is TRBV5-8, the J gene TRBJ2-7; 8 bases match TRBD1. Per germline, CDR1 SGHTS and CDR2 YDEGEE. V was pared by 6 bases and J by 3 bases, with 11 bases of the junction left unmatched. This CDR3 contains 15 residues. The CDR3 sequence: CASNVLGTGHYEQYF. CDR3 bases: TGTGCCAGCAATGTCTTAGGGACAGGTCACTACGAGCAGTACTTC.

The CDR3: CASSLLGHLNTEAFF. In DNA, the CDR3 is TGTGCCAGCAGTTTATTGGGACACTTGAACACTGAAGCTTTCTTT. This chain links TRBV27 with TRBJ1-1; D perhaps matches TRBD1 (6 bases). CDR3 size: 15 residues. Germline lookup yields CDR1 MNHEY and CDR2 SMNVEV (reference sequence). V gave up 1 base and J gave up 0 bases, with 9 bases separating them.

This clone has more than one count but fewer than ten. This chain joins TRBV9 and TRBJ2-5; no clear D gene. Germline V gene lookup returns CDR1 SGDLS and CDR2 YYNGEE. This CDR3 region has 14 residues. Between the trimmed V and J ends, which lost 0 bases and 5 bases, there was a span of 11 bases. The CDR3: CASSVGPRSETQYF. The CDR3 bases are TGTGCCAGCAGCGTAGGTCCTAGGTCGGAGACCCAGTACTTC.

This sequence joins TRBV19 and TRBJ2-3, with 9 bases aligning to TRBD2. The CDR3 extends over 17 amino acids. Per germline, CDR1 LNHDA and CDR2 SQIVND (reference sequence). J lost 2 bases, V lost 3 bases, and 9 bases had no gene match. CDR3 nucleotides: TGTGCCAGTAGTATCCTGCGCGGGGGGGGGTACACAGATACGCAGTATTTT. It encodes CASSILRGGGYTDTQYF. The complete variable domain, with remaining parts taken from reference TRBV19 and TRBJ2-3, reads DGGITQSPKYLFRKEGQNVTLSCEQNLNHDAMYWYRQDPGQGLRLIYYSQIVNDFQKGDIAEGYSVSREKKESFPLTVTSAQKNPTAFYLCASSILRGGGYTDTQYFGPGTRLTVL.